One and the same sample provided the 5 T cell receptor beta chains below, sequenced in a study of T cell responses to AZD1222 COVID-19 vaccine. Repertoires were generated with immunoSEQ multiplex PCR, while TCRdb's copy carries only in-frame clones and drops some. The sample records 130,000 to 150,000 clones, about 91% being singletons. Sequencing was performed on peripheral blood, taken on day 0 of AZD1222 vaccination. These receptors all come from an adult in good health.

The chain uses TRBV6-5 and TRBJ1-1; 7 bases agree with TRBD1. Germline CDR1 reads MNHEY; CDR2 reads SVGAGI. V gave up 6 bases and J gave up 11 bases; unmatched junction bases: 9. The CDR3 spans 12 residues. In DNA, the CDR3 is TGTGCCAGCAGGAGGGACAGAGGTTTGGCTTTCTTT. It translates to CASRRDRGLAFF.

The CDR3 DNA is TGTGCCAGCAGCCCTCACAATGAGCAGTTCTTC. Translated, it gives CASSPHNEQFF. The rearrangement links TRBV7-2 to TRBJ2-1; D not resolved. V dropped 5 bases and J dropped 5 bases, with 4 bases sitting between them. This CDR3 contains 11 residues. Germline assignment: CDR1 SGHTA and CDR2 FQGNSA.

This clone was observed a single time. V and J are TRBV29-1 and TRBJ2-1; no clear D. The germline CDR1 and CDR2 sequences are SQVTM and ANQGSEA. Trimming pared 4 bases from V and 0 bases from J, leaving 1 base between. This CDR3 region has 11 residues. The CDR3 DNA reads as TGCAGCGTTGCCTCCTACAATGAGCAGTTCTTC. It encodes CSVASYNEQFF.

This rearrangement joins TRBV4-3 to TRBJ1-2; the D is unclear. The CDR3 loop spans 11 amino acids. Germline V gives CDR1 LGHNA, CDR2 YSLEER. The V and J ends lost 3 bases and 7 bases respectively, with 6 bases between them. The CDR3 protein is CASSQGFGYTF. CDR3 in DNA: TGCGCCAGCAGCCAGGGTTTTGGCTACACCTTC.

CDR3 sequence: CASSSTGERDSPLHF. DNA of the CDR3: TGTGCCAGCAGCTCAACAGGGGAAAGGGATTCACCCCTCCACTTT. The chain couples TRBV7-9 to TRBJ1-6; 7 bases map to TRBD1. Germline trimming cut 4 bases from V and 8 bases from J; bases unmatched to any gene: 8. The CDR3 consists of 15 residues. Germline V gene sequence: CDR1 SEHNR, CDR2 FQNEAQ (reference sequence).